These 3 T cell receptor beta chains share one sample of origin, sequenced in a study of blood T cells in healthy people across ages. Then a second PCR, running roughly 7 to 11 cycles, was carried out with a sample-barcoded 5' primer and a J-beta primer mix. TCRdb used MiXCR to reprocess the 5' RACE reads, holding one entry per CDR3 protein. The data hold approximately 830,000 distinct CDR3 sequences, with roughly 60% observed a single time. Sequencing was performed on blood. Receptor source: a man aged 25-40 years in good health.

The gene calls are TRBV4-2 and TRBJ2-3; 15 bases are a match to TRBD2. CDR1 is LGHNA and CDR2 is YNFKEQ in the germline V gene. The CDR3 runs 19 residues. V lost 2 bases, J lost 2 bases, and 8 bases stayed unmatched. The chain's CDR3 is CASSQTGTSGGLNTDTQYF. CDR3 DNA sequence: TGTGCCAGCAGCCAAACCGGGACTAGCGGGGGGTTAAACACAGATACGCAGTATTTT.

In its sample, this clonotype was seen a few times. V gene TRBV9 combines with J gene TRBJ2-5; 11 positions agree with TRBD2. The CDR3 totals 14 residues. Germline trimming cut 2 bases from V and 5 bases from J; bases unmatched to any gene: 2. The germline V gene has CDR1 SGDLS and CDR2 YYNGEE. The CDR3 spells CASSVSGGAETQYF. CDR3 DNA: TGTGCCAGCAGCGTTAGCGGGGGGGCGGAGACCCAGTACTTC.

V gene TRBV4-3 combines with J gene TRBJ2-7; possibly TRBD2 for D (5 bases). The CDR3 covers 15 residues. V shed 1 base and J shed 0 bases, with 10 bases lying between them. Germline-derived CDR1 and CDR2 are LGHNA and YSLEER. DNA of the CDR3: TGCGCCAGCAGCCAAGTCTCGGGGTTCTCCTACGAGCAGTACTTC. Its translation is CASSQVSGFSYEQYF.